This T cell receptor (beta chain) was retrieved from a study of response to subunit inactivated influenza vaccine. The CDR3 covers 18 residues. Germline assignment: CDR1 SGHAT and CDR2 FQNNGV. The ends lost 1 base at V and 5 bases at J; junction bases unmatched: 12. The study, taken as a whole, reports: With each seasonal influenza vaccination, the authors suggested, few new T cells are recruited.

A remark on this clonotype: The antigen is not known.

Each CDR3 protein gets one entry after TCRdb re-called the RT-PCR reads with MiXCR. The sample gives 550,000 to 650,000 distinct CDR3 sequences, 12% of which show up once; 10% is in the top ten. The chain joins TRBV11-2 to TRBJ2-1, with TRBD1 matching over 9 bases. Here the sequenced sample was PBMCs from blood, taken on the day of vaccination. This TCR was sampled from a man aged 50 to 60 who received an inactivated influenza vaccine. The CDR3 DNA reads TGTGCCAGCAGCTTAGTCCGGACCGGGACAGGGTCTCACAATGAGCAGTTCTTC. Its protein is CASSLVRTGTGSHNEQFF.